This T cell receptor (beta chain) was obtained from a study of cytomegalovirus exposure and HLA in healthy donors. Study conclusions and caveats: The study put about 180 TCR beta chains on its list as cytomegalovirus-associated.

As regards this clone: The antigen is undetermined.

The donors were part of the validation cohort, which consisted of under 150 subjects and was separate from the first cohort of 666 subjects. Clones were sequenced by immunoSEQ multiplex PCR, and TCRdb holds only the in-frame ones, with some missing. The data contain about 63,000 clones, 89% of them singletons. The CDR3 runs 17 residues. Losses at the gene ends were 3 bases for V and 0 bases for J; bases not matched to a gene: 8. CDR1 SNHLY and CDR2 FYNNEI come from the germline V gene. The chain combines TRBV2 with TRBJ2-1; TRBD2 matches at 7 bases. The clonotype comes from a woman under 30 in good health and CMV-seronegative. Input material: PBMCs. CDR3: CASSDVWGGSSYNEQFF. In DNA, the CDR3 is TGTGCCAGCAGTGATGTGTGGGGGGGAAGCTCCTACAATGAGCAGTTCTTC.